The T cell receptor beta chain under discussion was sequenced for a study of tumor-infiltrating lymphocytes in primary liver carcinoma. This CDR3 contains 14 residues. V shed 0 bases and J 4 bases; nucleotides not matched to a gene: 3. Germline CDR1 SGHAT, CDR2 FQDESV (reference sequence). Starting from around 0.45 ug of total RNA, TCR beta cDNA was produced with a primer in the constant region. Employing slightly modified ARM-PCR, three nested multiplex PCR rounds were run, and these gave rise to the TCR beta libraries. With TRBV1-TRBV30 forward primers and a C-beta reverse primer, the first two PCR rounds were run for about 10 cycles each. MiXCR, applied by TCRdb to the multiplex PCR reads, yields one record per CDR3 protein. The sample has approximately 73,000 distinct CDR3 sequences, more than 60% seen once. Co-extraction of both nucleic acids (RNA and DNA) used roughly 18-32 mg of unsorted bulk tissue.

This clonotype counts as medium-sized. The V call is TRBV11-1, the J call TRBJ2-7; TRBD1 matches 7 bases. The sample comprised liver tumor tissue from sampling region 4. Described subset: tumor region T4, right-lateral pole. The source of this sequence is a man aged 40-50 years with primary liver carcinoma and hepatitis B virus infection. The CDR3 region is CASSLAGGAYEQYF. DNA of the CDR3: TGTGCCAGCAGCTTAGCAGGGGGCGCGTACGAGCAGTACTTC.